These 3 T cell receptor beta chains were all obtained from the same sample, sequenced in a study of immune evolution from preneoplasia to lung adenocarcinoma. Sequencing was performed with immunoSEQ multiplex PCR; in TCRdb, only in-frame clones are kept and a portion is missing. The table includes some 7,400 clones, roughly 83% detected once. Sample: FFPE minimally invasive lung adenocarcinoma tissue. The receptors originated from a person aged 70 to 85 with lung adenocarcinoma.

The chain joins TRBV27 to TRBJ2-3; the D is unclear. Trimming shortened V by 8 bases and J by 9 bases, and 12 bases separated the two germline ends. Germline-derived CDR1 and CDR2 are MNHEY and SMNVEV (reference sequence). This CDR3 has 11 amino acids. CDR3 sequence: CASGEGRTQYF. DNA of the CDR3: TGTGCCAGCGGTGAAGGAAGGACGCAGTATTTT.

The chain has TRBV28 and TRBJ2-5, with D maybe TRBD2 (6 bases). This CDR3 comprises 17 residues. Germline assignment: CDR1 MDHEN and CDR2 SYDVKM. V lost 2 bases, J lost 4 bases, and 20 bases lay in between. The DNA for the CDR3 is TGTGCCAGCAGTTTACCCTCGGGACTTCCGGAGGGAGAGACCCAGTACTTC. Its translation is CASSLPSGLPEGETQYF.

This clone was detected a few times. The J gene is TRBJ2-5, the V gene TRBV5-1; D remains unclear. The V and J ends lost 0 bases and 5 bases respectively, with 14 bases between them. The V gene's germline CDR1 is SGHRS and CDR2 YFSETQ. This CDR3 is built from 15 residues. CDR3 DNA: TGCGCCAGCAGCTTGGACGGAAGAATGGAGGAGACCCAGTACTTC. This encodes CASSLDGRMEETQYF.